The clone carrying this T cell receptor beta chain has ten or more counts. The antigen is not known. This sample is part of a study of metastatic and nonmetastatic thyroid tumors. Overall study context: For malignant and benign thyroid patients, tumor or nodule tissue and blood were the sources whose repertoires were compared. The study's findings and limits: Significantly greater TCR beta diversity was reportedly found in malignant thyroid tumors than in benign nodules (in blood and tumor).

In the original processing: Clinicopathological groups of papillary thyroid cancer showed CDR3 differences that were used to build a distant-metastasis classifier. Through MiXCR, TCRdb re-clonotyped the PCR reads. TCRdb assigned the V and J calls; the authors' analysis was not used. The repertoire holds around 22,000 clones, 22% seen once, with approximately 13% in the top ten. There were no patients who had received any treatment before thyroid surgery. Sequencing was performed on tumor tissue. The clonotype comes from a female donor with papillary thyroid cancer or a benign thyroid nodule (not recorded which). Some clones in this sample may be carry-over from other donors' samples.

The CDR3 region is CASSRGLAPYEQYF. The CDR3 DNA reads TGTGCCAGCAGCCGCGGACTAGCGCCCTACGAGCAGTACTTC. This sequence joins TRBV5-4 and TRBJ2-7; 9 positions match TRBD2. The CDR3 runs 14 residues. Germline-derived CDR1 and CDR2 are SGHNT and YYREEE (reference sequence). The junction had 4 bases not matched to a gene; V was cut back by 4 bases and J by 2 bases. Based on the CDR3 plus reference TRBV5-4 and TRBJ2-7, the full variable domain is ETGVTQSPTHLIKTRGQQVTLRCSSQSGHNTVSWYQQALGQGPQFIFQYYREEENGRGNFPPRFSGLQFPNYSSELNVNALELDDSALYLCASSRGLAPYEQYFGPGTRLTVT.